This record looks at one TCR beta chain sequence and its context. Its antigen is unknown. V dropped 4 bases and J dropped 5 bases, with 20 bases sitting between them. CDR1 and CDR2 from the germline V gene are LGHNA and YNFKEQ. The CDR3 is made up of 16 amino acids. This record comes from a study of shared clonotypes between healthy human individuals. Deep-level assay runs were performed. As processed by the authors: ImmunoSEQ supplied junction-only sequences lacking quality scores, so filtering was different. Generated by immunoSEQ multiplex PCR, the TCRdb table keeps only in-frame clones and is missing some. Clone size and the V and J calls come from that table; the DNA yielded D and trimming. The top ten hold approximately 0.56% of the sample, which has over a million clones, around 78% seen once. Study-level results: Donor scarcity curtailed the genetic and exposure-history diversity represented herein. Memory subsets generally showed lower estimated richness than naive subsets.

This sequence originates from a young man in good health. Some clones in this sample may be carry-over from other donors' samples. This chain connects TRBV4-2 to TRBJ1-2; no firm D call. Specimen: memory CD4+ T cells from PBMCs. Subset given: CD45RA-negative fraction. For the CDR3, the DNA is TGTGCCAGCAGCCCATCTGGTGTGCGCCAGAGGTATGGCTACACCTTC. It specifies CASSPSGVRQRYGYTF.